Following are 26 T cell receptor beta chains from one sample sequenced in a study of blood T cells in healthy people across ages. A J-beta primer mix and a sample-barcoded 5' primer were used in a second PCR of roughly 6 to 12 cycles. TCRdb re-called the 5' RACE reads with MiXCR, one entry per CDR3 protein. The data contain some 1.4 million distinct CDR3 sequences, around two fifths of them singletons. Sequencing was done on a sample of blood. These receptors were collected from a woman aged 18-29 years in good health.

The V gene is TRBV6-6, the J gene TRBJ1-4; D unclear. Germline values: CDR1 MNHNY, CDR2 SVGAGI (reference sequence). V lost 6 bases and J lost 12, with 14 bases in between. The length of the CDR3 is 12 residues. CDR3 nucleotides: TGTGCCAGCAGCCGCCCCGGGCCAGAACTGTTTTTT. Translation: CASSRPGPELFF.

In this sample, this clonotype turned up once. At one boundary the junction diverges from the germline segment, which might be a read error. DNA of the CDR3: TGTGCCGGCAGCTTAAGGAGGGGACAGGGGGCTTATGGCTACACCTTC. Amino acid sequence: CAGSLRRGQGAYGYTF. V usage is TRBV4-2 and J usage is TRBJ1-2; 12 nucleotides align to TRBD1. Germline-derived CDR1 and CDR2 are LGHNA and YNFKEQ. CDR3 length equals 16 residues.

A word on this clonotype: A much bigger clone sits one base away, suggesting this may be a read error. This chain uses TRBV10-3 with TRBJ2-1; TRBD2 agrees at 7 bases. Germline loops: CDR1 ENHRY, CDR2 SYGVKD. This CDR3 region has 15 residues. V trimming: 3 bases; J trimming: 7 bases; junction bases outside the gene matches: 9. The CDR3 spells CAISEGPAGSNEQFF. CDR3 nucleotides: TGTGCCATCAGTGAAGGACCAGCGGGATCTAATGAGCAGTTCTTC.

This chain uses TRBV18 with TRBJ2-5; D not certain. Germline CDR1 reads KGHSH; CDR2 reads LQKENI. Trimming stripped 3 bases from V and 2 bases from J, with 13 bases between. CDR3 size: 15 residues. This CDR3 reads CASSPRLVEQETQYF. CDR3 DNA: TGTGCCAGCTCACCCCGGTTGGTAGAACAAGAGACCCAGTACTTC.

In regard to this clonotype: The germline gene is not matched at one end of the junction; a read error may be the cause. J is TRBJ1-2 and V is TRBV12-3 or TRBV12-4, with a possible D match to TRBD1 (5 bases). The CDR3 has 13 amino acids. This CDR3 reads CASSVADQDSSTF. For the CDR3, the DNA is TGTGCCAGCAGTGTAGCCGACCAAGACAGTTCCACCTTC.

In this sample, this clonotype turned up a few times. The rearrangement uses TRBV7-2 and TRBJ1-2; 7 bases match TRBD1. Germline CDR1 SGHTA, CDR2 FQGNSA. This CDR3 comprises 15 residues. Unmatched junction bases numbered 5, after V lost 4 bases and J lost 0 bases. DNA for the CDR3: TGTGCCAGCAGCTCCGGACAGGCTCCTAACTATGGCTACACCTTC. Translated, it gives CASSSGQAPNYGYTF. The whole variable domain, filled in from reference TRBV7-2 and TRBJ1-2, reads GAGVSQSPSNKVTEKGKDVELRCDPISGHTALYWYRQSLGQGLEFLIYFQGNSAPDKSGLPSDRFSAERTGGSVSTLTIQRTQQEDSAVYLCASSSGQAPNYGYTFGSGTRLTVV.

In this sample, this clonotype turned up many times. The chain recombines TRBV7-3 with TRBJ2-7; D is ambiguous. Trimming left V 1 base short and J 3 bases short, with 10 bases between. CDR1 and CDR2 (germline): SGHTA, FQGTGA. This CDR3 has 14 residues. The chain's CDR3 is CASSLMYGSYEQYF. CDR3 bases: TGTGCCAGCAGCTTAATGTACGGTAGCTACGAGCAGTACTTC.

The chain carries TRBV20-1 and TRBJ2-7; D is uncertain. The assigned J gene may be wrong: the sequence end matches TRBJ2-5 better. This CDR3 comprises 11 residues. Germline values: CDR1 DFQATT, CDR2 SNEGSKA (reference sequence). In nucleotides, the CDR3 is TGCAGTGCTAGATTAGTAGAGACCCAGTACTTC. Its translation is CSARLVETQYF.

This chain connects TRBV10-3 to TRBJ2-1; no definite D call. CDR1 is ENHRY and CDR2 is SYGVKD in the germline V gene. This CDR3 has 12 residues. Deletions cut 4 bases from V and 10 bases from J, with 11 bases between. This CDR3 reads CAISAPEREQFF. CDR3 nucleotides: TGTGCCATCAGTGCCCCCGAAAGGGAGCAGTTCTTC.

This chain links TRBV6-5 with TRBJ2-3; TRBD1 matches 8 bases. V dropped 6 bases and J dropped 8; count of bases not matched to a gene: 10. CDR3 length: 14 amino acids. Germline lookup yields CDR1 MNHEY and CDR2 SVGAGI. Here the CDR3 reads CASRRQGIAGTQYF. The CDR3 DNA reads as TGTGCCAGCAGGAGACAGGGGATTGCGGGTACGCAGTATTTT.

The chain joins TRBV6-6 to TRBJ2-3, with no clear D. Germline loops: CDR1 MNHNY, CDR2 SVGAGI (reference sequence). This CDR3 contains 14 residues. V lost 6 bases to trimming and J lost 1 base, with 11 bases between them. The CDR3 DNA reads TGTGCCAGCAGCCCCATCTTGGGCACAGATACGCAGTATTTT. Protein: CASSPILGTDTQYF.

This clonotype was found a few times. The rearrangement uses TRBV4-2 and TRBJ2-3; 12 bases fit TRBD2. The CDR3 is made up of 16 amino acids. J was trimmed by 9 bases and V by 0 bases; bases with no gene match: 7. The germline V gene has CDR1 LGHNA and CDR2 YNFKEQ. As DNA, the CDR3 is TGTGCCAGCAGCCAAGACCTAGCGGGAGGGCCGGGGACGCAGTATTTT. Protein product: CASSQDLAGGPGTQYF.

The chain uses TRBV20-1 and TRBJ2-1; 14 bases match TRBD2. CDR1 DFQATT and CDR2 SNEGSKA come from the germline V gene (reference sequence). The CDR3 length is 16 residues. After removal of 1 base from V and 7 bases from J, the junction contained 6 bases not matched to a gene. CDR3: CSARAYGLAGGNEQFF. DNA for the CDR3: TGCAGTGCTAGAGCCTATGGACTAGCGGGGGGTAATGAGCAGTTCTTC.

This clonotype was counted a few times. The J gene is TRBJ2-5, the V gene TRBV21-1; the D call of TRBD1 is as the table states it, not checked on the DNA. TRBV21-1 is a pseudogene locus. This CDR3 has 15 amino acids. CDR3 protein: CASSPPTGSEETQYF. The CDR3, as DNA: TGTGCCAGCAGCCCACCAACCGGGTCCGAGGAGACCCAGTACTTC.

The chain combines TRBV3-1 with TRBJ1-4; unclear D gene. CDR1 is LGHDT, CDR2 YNNKEL, per germline (reference sequence). V was clipped by 4 bases and J by 8 bases, with 14 bases between them. CDR3 length: 14 residues. The CDR3: CASSPVPDEEKLFF. The CDR3 DNA follows: TGTGCCAGCAGCCCAGTCCCAGACGAGGAAAAACTGTTTTTT.

This chain links TRBV29-1 with TRBJ2-7, with D possibly being TRBD1 or TRBD2 (5 bases each). Germline CDR1 reads SQVTM; CDR2 reads ANQGSEA. This CDR3 contains 14 residues. Between the trimmed V and J ends, which lost 3 bases and 3 bases, there was a span of 15 bases. CDR3 coding DNA: TGCAGCGTTGAGTCCGGGACCGCGATCTACGAGCAGTACTTC. Amino acids: CSVESGTAIYEQYF.

This clonotype was recorded a few times. V usage is TRBV4-1 and J usage is TRBJ1-1, with D possibly TRBD1 on 6 matching bases. This CDR3 is 15 amino acids long. The germline V and J ends were trimmed by 2 bases and 2 bases, with 12 bases remaining between them. Germline V gene lookup returns CDR1 MGHRA and CDR2 YSYEKL. CDR3 coding DNA: TGCGCCAGCAGCCAATTATCGGGGGGCAACACTGAAGCTTTCTTT. Amino acids: CASSQLSGGNTEAFF.

This clonotype was seen a handful of times. V gene TRBV7-9 combines with J gene TRBJ2-7; D is perhaps TRBD2 (7 bases). Germline CDR1 is SEHNR and CDR2 is FQNEAQ (reference sequence). This CDR3 has 19 amino acids. V lost 3 bases and J 0 bases, leaving 24 bases between the germline ends. The DNA for the CDR3 is TGTGCCAGCAGCTTTGGCGCTGGCGGGGGCGAATCGAGCTCCTACGAGCAGTACTTC. Its translation is CASSFGAGGGESSSYEQYF. Drawing the rest from reference TRBV7-9 and TRBJ2-7, the complete variable domain is DTGVSQNPRHKITKRGQNVTFRCDPISEHNRLYWYRQTLGQGPEFLTYFQNEAQLEKSRLLSDRFSAERPKGSFSTLEIQRTEQGDSAMYLCASSFGAGGGESSSYEQYFGPGTRLTVT.

This clonotype has only a few counts. The chain combines TRBV12-3 or TRBV12-4 with TRBJ2-3; either TRBD1 or TRBD2 may supply D (5 bases each). The length of the CDR3 is 14 residues. Trimming shortened V by 7 bases and J by 3 bases, and 14 bases separated the two germline ends. CDR3 loop: CASTLGVVTDTQYF. DNA for the CDR3: TGTGCCAGCACCCTGGGGGTTGTAACAGATACGCAGTATTTT.

The chain carries TRBV6-5 and TRBJ1-5; D unresolved. The CDR3 sequence is 10 residues long. CDR1 MNHEY and CDR2 SVGAGI come from the germline V gene. V dropped 8 bases and J dropped 9 bases, with 8 bases sitting between them. The CDR3 sequence is CASGQGPQHF. CDR3 DNA sequence: TGTGCCAGCGGTCAAGGGCCCCAGCATTTT.

This clonotype has a handful of counts. This chain connects TRBV2 to TRBJ2-3; D uncertain. The germline V gene encodes CDR1 SNHLY and CDR2 FYNNEI. Trimming stripped 3 bases from V and 3 bases from J, with 10 bases between. CDR3 length: 14 residues. The CDR3 nucleotides read TGTGCCAGCAGTGATTCCTCCAAAACAGATACGCAGTATTTT. It yields the protein CASSDSSKTDTQYF.

The V call is TRBV20-1, the J call TRBJ2-4; the D gene is possibly TRBD2 (6 bases). Germline V lookup: CDR1 DFQATT, CDR2 SNEGSKA (reference sequence). Trimming pared 6 bases from V and 13 bases from J, leaving 19 bases between. CDR3 length: 12 residues. CDR3 nucleotides: TGCAGTGCGGGTATAGTGGGGGGTGAGCAGTACTTC. Encoded protein: CSAGIVGGEQYF.

This clonotype has only a few counts. This chain links TRBV4-1 with TRBJ2-1; TRBD2 matches 8 bases. The CDR3 extends over 15 amino acids. Losses at the gene ends were 0 bases for V and 7 bases for J; bases not matched to a gene: 5. Per germline, CDR1 MGHRA and CDR2 YSYEKL. The CDR3 spells CASSQDPGTRNEQFF. As DNA, the CDR3 is TGCGCCAGCAGCCAAGATCCCGGGACTAGGAATGAGCAGTTCTTC.

This chain links TRBV7-9 with TRBJ1-1, with TRBD1 identical over 8 bases. CDR1 is SEHNR, CDR2 FQNEAQ, per germline (reference sequence). CDR3 length: 15 amino acids. The junction had 6 bases not matched to a gene; V was cut back by 4 bases and J by 2 bases. The CDR3 here is CASSSLQGGNTEAFF. CDR3 nucleotides: TGTGCCAGCAGCTCCCTACAGGGGGGAAACACTGAAGCTTTCTTT.

This clonotype was detected ten times or more. The V and J genes are TRBV7-9 and TRBJ2-3, with D perhaps TRBD1 or TRBD2 (6 bases each). Germline CDR1 is SEHNR and CDR2 is FQNEAQ (reference sequence). This CDR3 contains 16 residues. V lost 5 bases, J lost 3 bases, and 18 bases lay in between. CDR3 region: CASSPTLGGGTDTQYF. DNA of the CDR3: TGTGCCAGCAGCCCTACCCTAGGAGGGGGGACAGATACGCAGTATTTT.

The table lists this clonotype with a count of one. This chain joins TRBV6-6 and TRBJ2-1, with D unresolved. Trimming removed 8 bases from V and 0 bases from J, with 14 bases in between. Germline-derived CDR1 and CDR2 are MNHNY and SVGAGI (reference sequence). The length of the CDR3 is 15 residues. This CDR3 is CASVDGSSSYNEQFF. CDR3 bases: TGTGCCAGCGTCGATGGGTCCAGCTCCTACAATGAGCAGTTCTTC.